The T cell receptor (beta chain) described here comes from a study of T cell responses to AZD1222 COVID-19 vaccine. The CDR3 sequence is 14 residues long. V shed 4 bases and J 5 bases; nucleotides not matched to a gene: 7. CDR1 KGHSH and CDR2 LQKENI come from the germline V gene. On this clone: The antigen is undetermined.

Study-wide results and limits: The CD4 TCRs associated with vaccination extended across spike and predominated at 160-218 and 743-854. Reports say nearly half of spike-specific TCRs go after unmutated variant regions. Baseline testing showed seropositivity in only six AZD1222 recipients.

Only in-frame clones appear in the TCRdb table, and some are missing; sequencing was by immunoSEQ multiplex PCR. The sample carries some 130,000 clones, more than 85% recorded once. Second doses that came at about 4 or about 12 weeks were put together. The sequence was collected from an adult who received the AZD1222 COVID-19 vaccine. V gene TRBV18 combines with J gene TRBJ1-1; 7 bases line up with TRBD1. This sample comprised peripheral blood, obtained 28 days after the second AZD1222 dose. The CDR3 DNA is TGTGCCAGCTCACGCGTTGACAGGGAAACTGAAGCTTTCTTT. It yields the protein CASSRVDRETEAFF.